The clone carrying this T cell receptor (beta chain) was observed a handful of times. The data originate from a study of blood T cell repertoires in COVID-19. Germline lookup yields CDR1 SGHAT and CDR2 FQNNGV. V lost 5 bases and J lost 1; bases outside the gene matches: 2. The CDR3 loop spans 14 amino acids. The data were produced by immunoSEQ multiplex PCR, yet TCRdb's version contains in-frame clones alone and is incomplete. The table includes around 250,000 clones, approximately 86% detected once. This chain uses TRBV11-2 with TRBJ1-3, with 7 bases matching TRBD1. This TCR derives from a woman aged 70 to 79 with active or convalescent COVID-19. Sequenced sample: peripheral blood. CDR3: CASSLQGSGNTIYF. CDR3 bases: TGTGCCAGCAGCCTACAGGGGTCTGGAAACACCATATATTTT.